One sample yielded the 6 T cell receptor beta chains listed below, sequenced in a study of blood T cells in healthy people across ages. It was with a sample-barcoded 5' primer and a J-beta primer mix that a second PCR of about 6 to 12 cycles was run. Each CDR3 protein gets one entry after TCRdb re-called the 5' RACE reads with MiXCR. The data show roughly 830,000 distinct CDR3 sequences, under 80% seen once. The specimen sequenced was blood. The origin of the receptors is a man aged 25 to 45 in good health.

This clonotype was counted many times. This chain uses TRBV3-1 with TRBJ2-5; unclear D gene. The germline CDR1 and CDR2 sequences are LGHDT and YNNKEL (reference sequence). Trimming took off 0 bases at V and 2 bases at J, with 7 bases between the two ends. This CDR3 has 14 amino acids. The CDR3 protein is CASSQDLVQETQYF. For the CDR3, the DNA is TGTGCCAGCAGCCAAGATCTTGTTCAAGAGACCCAGTACTTC.

This clonotype has just a few counts. The V gene is TRBV20-1, the J gene TRBJ1-2, with 9 positions matching TRBD1. CDR3 length: 15 residues. Germline assignment: CDR1 DFQATT and CDR2 SNEGSKA (reference sequence). V was clipped by 1 base and J by 3 bases; unmatched bases: 6. CDR3 nucleotide sequence: TGCAGTGCTAGAGTCACAGGGGGCGAGGACTATGGCTACACCTTC. This gives the protein CSARVTGGEDYGYTF.

This rearrangement joins TRBV20-1 to TRBJ2-4; TRBD2 matches 8 bases. V trimming: 4 bases; J trimming: 0 bases; junction bases outside the gene matches: 11. The germline CDR1 and CDR2 sequences are DFQATT and SNEGSKA (reference sequence). This CDR3 spans 17 amino acids. The DNA for the CDR3 is TGCAGTGCTAAGAAACCCGGGACTAGAGTAGCCAAAAACATTCAGTACTTC. This gives the protein CSAKKPGTRVAKNIQYF.

The chain links TRBV27 to TRBJ2-7, with D perhaps being TRBD1 or TRBD2 (5 bases each). Germline CDR1 is MNHEY and CDR2 is SMNVEV (reference sequence). The CDR3 spans 16 residues. Deletions cut 6 bases from V and 0 bases from J, with 18 bases between. The CDR3 coding sequence is TGTGCCAGCAGACGCGCCGGGACGGAGGCCTCCTACGAGCAGTACTTC. This translates into CASRRAGTEASYEQYF.

The rearrangement joins TRBV6-6 to TRBJ2-5; perhaps TRBD1 as D (6 bases). Germline V gene sequence: CDR1 MNHNY, CDR2 SVGAGI (reference sequence). The V end was cut by 5 bases, the J end by 11 bases, with 30 bases between. The CDR3 length is 17 residues. Here the CDR3 reads CASSPSPMYRVGGEQYF. CDR3 nucleotides: TGTGCCAGCAGTCCATCCCCGATGTACAGGGTAGGCGGTGAGCAGTACTTC.

This clonotype has more than one count but fewer than ten. This chain uses TRBV29-1 with TRBJ1-2; 7 nucleotides align to TRBD1. With 6 bases clipped from V and 5 bases from J, the junction kept 6 bases outside the gene matches. CDR3 length: 12 residues. CDR1 and CDR2 (germline): SQVTM, ANQGSEA. This CDR3 reads CSVQQGSYGYTF. In DNA form, the CDR3 reads TGCAGCGTGCAACAGGGGTCGTATGGCTACACCTTC.